This T cell receptor (beta chain) stems from a study of T cell responses to AZD1222 COVID-19 vaccine. General observations from the study: Spike-spanning, vaccine-associated CD4 TCRs were dominant at 160-218 and 743-854. Repertoires were obtained solely post-peak T cell response. Recipients of two AZD1222 doses showed rising Spike-specific TCR breadth and depth. Targets within unmutated variant regions were reportedly found for nearly half of spike-specific TCRs.

Profiled with immunoSEQ multiplex PCR; TCRdb holds only in-frame clones, not every one. The table includes around 180,000 clones, almost 95% detected once. The junction had 8 bases not matched to a gene; V was cut back by 1 base and J by 5 bases. Germline V gives CDR1 LGHNA, CDR2 YSLEER. The CDR3 covers 16 residues. To note about this clone: Its antigen remains unidentified.

This clonotype originated in an adult in good health. The sample consisted of peripheral blood, taken on day 0 of AZD1222 vaccination. V usage is TRBV4-3 and J usage is TRBJ2-5; 9 nucleotides line up with TRBD1. In DNA form, the CDR3 reads TGCGCCAGCAGCCAAGGTTCGGACAGGGGAAGGGAGACCCAGTACTTC. Protein: CASSQGSDRGRETQYF.